This record covers a single TCR beta chain. Its antigen remains unidentified. The study profiled TCR beta VDJ and CDR3 using genomic DNA as template. From the reads, TCRdb called clonotypes with MiXCR, one entry per CDR3 protein. Here the sample spans around 190,000 distinct CDR3 sequences, roughly 56% being singletons. The V gene's germline CDR1 is SGHRS and CDR2 YFSETQ. The CDR3 has 17 residues. V shed 2 bases and J 6 bases; nucleotides not matched to a gene: 9. The sample originates from a study of CD8+CD57+ T cells in acquired aplastic anemia. Study-wide findings and caveats: Both patients and controls carried the same twenty-nine CD8+ CDR3 sequences.

The J gene is TRBJ2-3, the V gene TRBV5-1, with 13 bases aligning to TRBD2. This TCR was recovered from a human donor in good health, serving as a control. The specimen sequenced was sorted CD4+, CD8+, or CD8+CD57+ T cells (not recorded which) from PBMCs. CDR3 region: CASSFLPGTSGADTQYF. Written as DNA, the CDR3 is TGCGCCAGCAGCTTCTTACCCGGGACTAGCGGGGCGGATACGCAGTATTTT.